A single sample is the source of the 23 T cell receptor beta chains below, sequenced in a study of shared clonotypes between healthy human individuals. It was CD45RO-negative cells, positively selected for CCR7, that made up naive CD8 cells, with terminally differentiated effector memory CD45RA+ cells excluded. TCRdb's copy holds only in-frame clones and misses some; the assay was immunoSEQ multiplex PCR. Of some 580,000 clones in the sample, roughly 98% were seen once. Sequencing was performed on naive CD8+ T cells sorted from blood. These receptors all come from a man younger than 45 in good health.

The gene calls are TRBV7-6 and TRBJ2-3; D call uncertain. Deletions cut 7 bases from V and 2 bases from J, with 10 bases between. The CDR3 is made up of 13 amino acids. Germline CDR1 is SGHVS and CDR2 is FNYEAQ. CDR3 in amino acids: CASTLFSTDTQYF. The CDR3 nucleotides read TGTGCCAGCACCCTTTTTTCCACAGATACGCAGTATTTT.

The rearrangement links TRBV7-7 to TRBJ1-3; D unclear. This CDR3 comprises 15 residues. Germline loops: CDR1 SSHAT, CDR2 FNYEAQ (reference sequence). Trimming cost V 5 bases and J 4 bases, with 15 bases left between them. The CDR3 is CASSPSLGNGNTIYF. In nucleotides, the CDR3 is TGTGCCAGCAGCCCCTCTCTAGGGAACGGAAACACCATATATTTT.

On this clone itself: The sample carries other DNA sequences with the same CDR3. The chain recombines TRBV12-5 with TRBJ2-5; D uncertain. Germline V gene lookup returns CDR1 LGHNT and CDR2 FRNRAP. V lost 3 bases to trimming and J lost 5 bases, with 4 bases between them. This CDR3 is built from 11 residues. The CDR3: CASGFGETQYF. CDR3 bases: TGTGCTAGTGGTTTTGGCGAGACCCAGTACTTC.

The rearrangement joins TRBV9 to TRBJ1-3; 7 nucleotides align to TRBD1. This CDR3 spans 14 amino acids. The germline gives CDR1 SGDLS, CDR2 YYNGEE. Trimming at V came to 3 bases and at J to 0 bases, leaving 0 bases not matched to a gene. CDR3 loop: CASSGQGSGNTIYF. The CDR3 coding sequence is TGTGCCAGCAGCGGACAGGGCTCTGGAAACACCATATATTTT.

This chain connects TRBV5-5 to TRBJ1-5; no clear D. The CDR3 runs 13 residues. Germline CDR1 reads SGHKS; CDR2 reads YYEKEE (reference sequence). With 0 bases removed from V and 5 bases from J, the gap between germline ends came to 6 bases. CDR3 DNA: TGTGCCAGCAGCTTGGGGTGGGATCAGCCCCAGCATTTT. Its protein product is CASSLGWDQPQHF.

The chain links TRBV5-5 to TRBJ2-1; D is uncertain. From germline, CDR1 is SGHKS and CDR2 YYEKEE (reference sequence). This CDR3 is 17 amino acids long. V was clipped by 6 bases and J by 5 bases, with 24 bases between them. DNA for the CDR3: TGTGCCAGCATCTCATCAAGAGTTATTCATTCGGACAATGAGCAGTTCTTC. This encodes CASISSRVIHSDNEQFF.

This chain uses TRBV28 with TRBJ2-3, with 7 bases that match TRBD2. The CDR3 is 16 amino acids. With 3 bases clipped from V and 0 bases from J, the junction kept 6 bases outside the gene matches. Per germline, CDR1 MDHEN and CDR2 SYDVKM. The CDR3 protein is CASSLVLAESTDTQYF. As DNA, the CDR3 is TGTGCCAGCAGTTTGGTTCTAGCGGAAAGCACAGATACGCAGTATTTT.

V and J are TRBV28 and TRBJ2-7; TRBD2 aligns across 7 bases. There are 16 residues in the CDR3. With 6 bases clipped from V and 0 bases from J, the junction kept 11 bases outside the gene matches. The germline gives CDR1 MDHEN, CDR2 SYDVKM. The CDR3 spells CASSWVAGEGSYEQYF. The CDR3 coding sequence is TGTGCCAGCAGCTGGGTGGCGGGAGAGGGCTCCTACGAGCAGTACTTC.

This chain connects TRBV27 to TRBJ2-5; 7 bases fit TRBD1. Trimming cost V 3 bases and J 5 bases; bases outside gene matches: 9. CDR1 and CDR2 (germline): MNHEY, SMNVEV (reference sequence). CDR3 length: 15 residues. The chain's CDR3 is CASSLVEGAYETQYF. CDR3 nucleotide sequence: TGTGCCAGCAGTTTGGTCGAGGGGGCGTATGAGACCCAGTACTTC.

The chain carries TRBV5-6 and TRBJ1-5; 10 positions agree with TRBD1. The CDR3 has 14 residues. V shed 2 bases, J shed 5 bases, and the junction held 1 base outside the gene matches. Germline CDR1 is SGHDT and CDR2 is YYEEEE. Here the CDR3 DNA reads TGTGCCAGCAGCTTAGGACAGGGGGATCAGCCCCAGCATTTT. This translates into CASSLGQGDQPQHF.

V gene TRBV5-4 combines with J gene TRBJ2-3; 10 positions agree with TRBD2. V dropped 2 bases and J dropped 3; count of bases not matched to a gene: 0. In germline, CDR1 is SGHNT, CDR2 YYREEE (reference sequence). This CDR3 has 14 amino acids. This CDR3 is CASSLLAGTDTQYF. CDR3 DNA sequence: TGTGCCAGCAGCTTACTAGCGGGAACAGATACGCAGTATTTT.

The chain employs TRBV4-3 and TRBJ2-1; 7 nucleotides match TRBD2. In germline, CDR1 is LGHNA, CDR2 YSLEER. Germline trimming cut 2 bases from V and 9 bases from J; bases unmatched to any gene: 13. The CDR3 covers 16 residues. Here the CDR3 reads CASSQYHLGEGGEQFF. The CDR3 coding sequence is TGCGCCAGCAGCCAATATCATCTTGGGGAGGGTGGTGAGCAGTTCTTC.

The rearrangement links TRBV7-9 to TRBJ1-1; TRBD1 matches at 7 bases. The CDR3 is made up of 14 amino acids. V was pared by 6 bases and J by 1 base, with 5 bases of the junction left unmatched. Germline CDR1 reads SEHNR; CDR2 reads FQNEAQ (reference sequence). The CDR3 region has the DNA TGTGCCAGCAGTCGACAGGGAAAGAACACTGAAGCTTTCTTT. This sequence encodes CASSRQGKNTEAFF.

V is TRBV9 and J is TRBJ2-7, with D tentatively TRBD2 (7 bases). This CDR3 is 15 amino acids long. V was shortened by 4 bases and J by 0 bases, with 14 bases between the two germline ends. Looked up from germline, CDR1 is SGDLS and CDR2 is YYNGEE. CDR3: CASSPGGGSSYEQYF. DNA for the CDR3: TGTGCCAGCAGCCCGGGGGGCGGTAGCTCCTACGAGCAGTACTTC.

Of note for this clone: This same CDR3 is encoded by further DNA sequences in the sample. The chain uses TRBV4-1 and TRBJ2-1, with D hard to call. The CDR3 is made up of 11 amino acids. In germline, CDR1 is MGHRA, CDR2 YSYEKL. V was pared by 2 bases and J by 4 bases, with 0 bases between. CDR3 sequence reads: CASSQYNEQFF. CDR3 DNA sequence: TGCGCCAGCAGCCAATACAATGAGCAGTTCTTC.

The rearrangement links TRBV27 to TRBJ2-1; D gene unclear. V lost 7 bases and J lost 8, with 6 bases in between. This CDR3 has 10 amino acids. Germline values: CDR1 MNHEY, CDR2 SMNVEV (reference sequence). CDR3 sequence: CASTPYEQFF. The DNA for the CDR3 is TGTGCCAGCACGCCGTATGAGCAGTTCTTC.

The chain uses TRBV12-5 and TRBJ2-2; 12 bases map to TRBD1. V lost 0 bases, J lost 9 bases, and 17 bases stayed unmatched. The CDR3 has 20 amino acids. Germline V gives CDR1 LGHNT, CDR2 FRNRAP. The CDR3 loop is CASGLVTWGGDRGRMRELFF. For the CDR3, the DNA is TGTGCTAGTGGTTTGGTAACTTGGGGAGGGGACAGGGGGCGCATGCGGGAGCTGTTTTTT.

The rearrangement links TRBV29-1 to TRBJ1-1, with D possibly TRBD1 on 6 matching bases. Trimming pared 6 bases from V and 5 bases from J, leaving 19 bases between. The length of the CDR3 is 14 residues. Germline CDR1 is SQVTM and CDR2 is ANQGSEA. The CDR3 loop is CSVDTGEGETEAFF. CDR3 coding DNA: TGCAGCGTGGACACCGGGGAGGGGGAGACTGAAGCTTTCTTT.

This chain joins TRBV11-2 and TRBJ2-1, with D perhaps matching TRBD1 (6 bases). Germline V gene sequence: CDR1 SGHAT, CDR2 FQNNGV. V lost 0 bases and J 2 bases, leaving 8 bases between the germline ends. The CDR3 has 15 residues. The CDR3 nucleotides are TGTGCCAGCAGCTTAGAAAGGGGGACCTACAATGAGCAGTTCTTC. This translates into CASSLERGTYNEQFF. Combining the CDR3 with reference TRBV11-2 and TRBJ2-1 gives the whole variable domain EAGVAQSPRYKIIEKRQSVAFWCNPISGHATLYWYQQILGQGPKLLIQFQNNGVVDDSQLPKDRFSAERLKGVDSTLKIQPAKLEDSAVYLCASSLERGTYNEQFFGPGTRLTVL.

This chain connects TRBV4-1 to TRBJ2-1; 12 bases match TRBD2. There are 16 residues in the CDR3. With V trimmed by 3 bases and J by 3 bases, 3 bases remained unmatched. Germline V lookup: CDR1 MGHRA, CDR2 YSYEKL. CDR3 protein: CASSHRTSGNYNEQFF. The CDR3 bases are TGCGCCAGCAGCCACCGGACTAGCGGGAACTACAATGAGCAGTTCTTC.

As regards this clone: This sample includes further DNA sequences coding for the same CDR3. Written as DNA, the CDR3 is TGTGCCAGCAGCTTGGGCACCTACGAGCAGTACTTC. Amino acid sequence: CASSLGTYEQYF. The V and J genes are TRBV7-8 and TRBJ2-7; D is ambiguous. CDR1 SGHVS and CDR2 FQNEAQ come from the germline V gene. The CDR3 consists of 12 residues. V was clipped by 3 bases and J by 2 bases, with 5 bases between them.

V usage is TRBV27 and J usage is TRBJ2-7; D may be TRBD1 or TRBD2 (5 bases each). Trimming took 8 bases from V and 4 from J, leaving 9 bases between them. Germline CDR1 reads MNHEY; CDR2 reads SMNVEV (reference sequence). The CDR3 contains 11 residues. The CDR3 DNA reads TGTGCCAGCGGGACCTTTTACGAGCAGTACTTC. This sequence encodes CASGTFYEQYF.

The chain carries TRBV5-6 and TRBJ2-5, with TRBD2 matching 11 bases. CDR3 size: 17 residues. V trimming: 4 bases; J trimming: 0 bases; junction bases outside the gene matches: 8. The germline gives CDR1 SGHDT, CDR2 YYEEEE. The CDR3 loop reads CASSPGPGLADQETQYF. The CDR3 coding sequence is TGTGCCAGCAGCCCTGGCCCGGGACTAGCGGACCAAGAGACCCAGTACTTC.